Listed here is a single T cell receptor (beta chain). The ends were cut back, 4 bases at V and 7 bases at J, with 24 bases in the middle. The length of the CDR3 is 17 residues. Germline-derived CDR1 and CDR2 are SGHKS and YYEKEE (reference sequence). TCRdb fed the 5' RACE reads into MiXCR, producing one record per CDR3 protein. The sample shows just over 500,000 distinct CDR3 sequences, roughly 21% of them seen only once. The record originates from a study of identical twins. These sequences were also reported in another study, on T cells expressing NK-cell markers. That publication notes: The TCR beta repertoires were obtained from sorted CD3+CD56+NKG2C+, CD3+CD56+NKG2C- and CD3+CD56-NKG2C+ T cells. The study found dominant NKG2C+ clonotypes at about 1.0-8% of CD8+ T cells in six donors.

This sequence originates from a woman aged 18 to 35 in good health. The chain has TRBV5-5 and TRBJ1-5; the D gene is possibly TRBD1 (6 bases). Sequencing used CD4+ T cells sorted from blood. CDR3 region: CASSPYPGRDTAQPQHF. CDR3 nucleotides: TGTGCCAGCAGCCCCTACCCGGGAAGGGACACTGCCCAGCCCCAGCATTTT.